Below are 25 T cell receptor beta chains sequenced from a single sample in a study of cytomegalovirus exposure and HLA in healthy donors. The assay was immunoSEQ multiplex PCR, and TCRdb's table has in-frame clones only and misses some. The sample records approximately 200,000 clones, roughly 77% being singletons. What was sequenced was PBMCs. Receptors originate from a woman aged 25-40 years in good health and CMV-seronegative.

The CDR3 loop reads CASSAGQGTTNEKLFF. Written as DNA, the CDR3 is TGTGCCAGCAGTGCCGGACAGGGTACGACTAATGAAAAACTGTTTTTT. The rearrangement links TRBV2 to TRBJ1-4; the match to TRBD1 covers 8 bases. Germline CDR1 is SNHLY and CDR2 is FYNNEI. V lost 4 bases and J lost 2; bases outside the gene matches: 6. This CDR3 contains 16 residues.

The rearrangement links TRBV7-9 to TRBJ1-3; tentatively, D is TRBD1 (6 bases). Germline V CDR1 and CDR2: SEHNR, FQNEAQ (reference sequence). The CDR3 consists of 14 residues. Deletions cut 5 bases from V and 4 bases from J, with 12 bases between. The CDR3 loop is CASSRDKYGNTIYF. CDR3 DNA: TGTGCCAGCAGCCGGGACAAATACGGAAACACCATATATTTT.

This chain uses TRBV30 with TRBJ1-2, with TRBD1 matching 7 bases. CDR3 length: 11 amino acids. Germline CDR1 and CDR2: GTSNPN and SVGIG (reference sequence). The junction had 2 bases not matched to a gene; V was cut back by 2 bases and J by 8 bases. CDR3 sequence: CAWSTGVGYTF. The CDR3 bases are TGTGCCTGGAGTACAGGGGTCGGCTACACCTTC.

There are many counts of this clone. This chain joins TRBV5-1 and TRBJ1-6; no reliable D call. Germline CDR1 is SGHRS and CDR2 is YFSETQ. This CDR3 contains 16 residues. V was pared by 3 bases and J by 8 bases, with 18 bases between. CDR3 nucleotide sequence: TGCGCCAGCAGCTCCTCAATTGGGAGGGTGGATTCACCCCTCCACTTT. Translated: CASSSSIGRVDSPLHF.

The chain recombines TRBV2 with TRBJ1-4; perhaps TRBD1 as D (5 bases). Between the trimmed V and J ends, which lost 4 bases and 0 bases, there was a span of 9 bases. Per the germline V gene, CDR1 is SNHLY and CDR2 is FYNNEI. The CDR3 consists of 15 residues. As DNA, the CDR3 is TGTGCCAGCAGTGTGGGGCAGGCAACTAATGAAAAACTGTTTTTT. Its protein is CASSVGQATNEKLFF.

This rearrangement joins TRBV11-2 to TRBJ2-1, with D perhaps matching TRBD1 (6 bases). Trimming left V 7 bases short and J 4 bases short, with 20 bases between. The CDR3 runs to 16 residues. Per the germline V gene, CDR1 is SGHAT and CDR2 is FQNNGV. The CDR3 coding sequence is TGTGCCAGCAAAATCCCCGGGACAAGAAAATACAATGAGCAGTTCTTC. This encodes CASKIPGTRKYNEQFF.

The CDR3 here is CASSILLPTGGWQPQHF. The CDR3 nucleotides read TGTGCCAGTAGTATTCTCCTACCTACAGGGGGCTGGCAGCCCCAGCATTTT. The V call is TRBV19, the J call TRBJ1-5, with 9 bases lining up with TRBD1. Germline V CDR1 and CDR2: LNHDA, SQIVND (reference sequence). The CDR3 has 17 residues. The ends lost 3 bases at V and 7 bases at J; junction bases unmatched: 13.

The rearrangement joins TRBV2 to TRBJ2-1; 7 bases map to TRBD1. Per the germline V gene, CDR1 is SNHLY and CDR2 is FYNNEI. The CDR3 runs 21 residues. V lost 5 bases, J lost 0 bases, and 22 bases stayed unmatched. CDR3 in DNA: TGTGCCAGCAGTTATCCGGGACAGAAAGGGGTAACGGAGAGCTCCTACAATGAGCAGTTCTTC. This encodes CASSYPGQKGVTESSYNEQFF.

The CDR3 protein is CASNRQGSIQETQYF. The CDR3 DNA reads as TGTGCCAGCAACAGACAGGGCTCTATTCAAGAGACCCAGTACTTC. The chain couples TRBV2 to TRBJ2-5, with 7 nucleotides matching TRBD1. This CDR3 comprises 15 residues. Germline CDR1 is SNHLY and CDR2 is FYNNEI. Unmatched junction bases numbered 10, after V lost 7 bases and J lost 2 bases.

The chain is built from TRBV30 and TRBJ2-1, with D tentatively TRBD2 (6 bases). CDR3 length: 13 amino acids. CDR1 and CDR2 (germline): GTSNPN, SVGIG (reference sequence). The V and J ends lost 0 bases and 5 bases respectively, with 8 bases between them. The DNA for the CDR3 is TGTGCCTGGAGTGTAGGAGGGCACAATGAGCAGTTCTTC. Protein product: CAWSVGGHNEQFF.

The chain has TRBV14 and TRBJ2-2; 9 nucleotides agree with TRBD1. CDR1 is SGHDN, CDR2 FVKESK, per germline. CDR3 size: 15 residues. V lost 4 bases, J lost 4 bases, and 4 bases stayed unmatched. DNA of the CDR3: TGTGCCAGCAGCCCCGGACAGGGGTTCACCGGGGAGCTGTTTTTT. Amino acids: CASSPGQGFTGELFF.

This clone was counted only a few times. This chain joins TRBV19 and TRBJ1-5, with D unresolved. Trimming shortened V by 3 bases and J by 0 bases, and 6 bases separated the two germline ends. This CDR3 spans 14 amino acids. CDR1 and CDR2 from the germline V gene are LNHDA and SQIVND (reference sequence). CDR3 bases: TGTGCCAGTAGTATCCAGTATAGCAATCAGCCCCAGCATTTT. Protein: CASSIQYSNQPQHF.

The CDR3 nucleotides read TGTGCCAGCAGGGCGGGCATTGGGCCGTATGGCTACACCTTC. Amino acid sequence: CASRAGIGPYGYTF. The chain carries TRBV7-2 and TRBJ1-2; D not certain. V dropped 6 bases and J dropped 5 bases, with 16 bases sitting between them. The length of the CDR3 is 14 residues. CDR1 is SGHTA, CDR2 FQGNSA, per germline.

This clone was observed once. The rearrangement joins TRBV30 to TRBJ2-7, with D possibly matching TRBD2 (7 bases). CDR3 length: 15 residues. Germline V gene sequence: CDR1 GTSNPN, CDR2 SVGIG (reference sequence). Trimming took 2 bases from V and 0 from J, leaving 14 bases between them. Here the CDR3 reads CAWSREGGYSYEQYF. In DNA form, the CDR3 reads TGTGCCTGGAGTCGCGAGGGGGGGTACTCCTACGAGCAGTACTTC. The whole variable domain, remainder taken from reference TRBV30 and TRBJ2-7, is SQTIHQWPATLVQPVGSPLSLECTVEGTSNPNLYWYRQAAGRGLQLLFYSVGIGQISSEVPQNLSASRPQDRQFILSSKKLLLSDSGFYLCAWSREGGYSYEQYFGPGTRLTVT.

This clone was counted between two and nine times. The V gene is TRBV11-1, the J gene TRBJ2-1; D is unclear. The CDR3 loop spans 12 amino acids. Germline CDR1 reads SGHAT; CDR2 reads FQDESV (reference sequence). V was shortened by 9 bases and J by 3 bases, with 9 bases between the two germline ends. CDR3 protein: CASQHIYNEQFF. The DNA of the CDR3 is TGTGCCAGTCAACATATCTACAATGAGCAGTTCTTC.

V usage is TRBV5-1 and J usage is TRBJ2-1; 16 nucleotides line up with TRBD2. V dropped 0 bases and J dropped 4; count of bases not matched to a gene: 7. The V gene's germline CDR1 is SGHRS and CDR2 YFSETQ. The CDR3 spans 19 residues. CDR3 protein: CASSLGGLAGGPRYNEQFF. CDR3 DNA sequence: TGCGCCAGCAGCTTGGGGGGACTAGCGGGAGGGCCACGATACAATGAGCAGTTCTTC.

The chain carries TRBV7-2 and TRBJ2-1; 16 nucleotides match TRBD2. CDR1 is SGHTA and CDR2 is FQGNSA in the germline V gene. The CDR3 loop spans 15 amino acids. With 3 bases clipped from V and 14 bases from J, the junction kept 7 bases outside the gene matches. CDR3 loop: CASSFAGTSGRGEFF. The CDR3 DNA follows: TGTGCCAGCAGCTTCGCAGGGACTAGCGGGAGGGGTGAGTTCTTC.

In this sample, this clone turned up a few times. V usage is TRBV28 and J usage is TRBJ2-2; D not certain. Germline V lookup: CDR1 MDHEN, CDR2 SYDVKM. V was pared by 7 bases and J by 5 bases, with 8 bases between. This CDR3 region has 12 residues. As DNA, the CDR3 is TGTGCCAGCAATCCCGGGACCGGGGAGCTGTTTTTT. Protein: CASNPGTGELFF.

Here the CDR3 DNA reads TGCGCCAGCAGCAAAGGACAGGGCGGCCCTTACACTGAAGCTTTCTTT. This codes for CASSKGQGGPYTEAFF. The rearrangement joins TRBV5-1 to TRBJ1-1, with TRBD1 matching over 8 bases. The trim removed 4 bases at V and 3 bases at J, leaving 11 bases unmatched. The length of the CDR3 is 16 residues. CDR1 and CDR2 from the germline V gene are SGHRS and YFSETQ.

This clone has just one count. The rearrangement links TRBV2 to TRBJ1-1; no clear D. V was cut by 6 bases and J by 1 base, with 12 bases left in between. Germline-derived CDR1 and CDR2 are SNHLY and FYNNEI. The CDR3 sequence is 14 residues long. CDR3 in amino acids: CASRLSFWNTEAFF. In DNA form, the CDR3 reads TGTGCCAGCAGATTGAGCTTTTGGAACACTGAAGCTTTCTTT.

This rearrangement joins TRBV19 to TRBJ2-7; D gene unclear. CDR1 is LNHDA and CDR2 is SQIVND in the germline V gene (reference sequence). With 1 base removed from V and 0 bases from J, the gap between germline ends came to 10 bases. The CDR3 spans 15 residues. The CDR3 DNA reads TGTGCCAGTAGTATAGTCGTCACATCCTCCTACGAGCAGTACTTC. Translated: CASSIVVTSSYEQYF. The variable domain in full, completed from reference TRBV19 and TRBJ2-7, reads DGGITQSPKYLFRKEGQNVTLSCEQNLNHDAMYWYRQDPGQGLRLIYYSQIVNDFQKGDIAEGYSVSREKKESFPLTVTSAQKNPTAFYLCASSIVVTSSYEQYFGPGTRLTVT.

The V gene is TRBV5-1, the J gene TRBJ2-1; 7 nucleotides align to TRBD2. The CDR3 runs to 15 residues. Germline values: CDR1 SGHRS, CDR2 YFSETQ. V lost 2 bases and J lost 9; bases outside the gene matches: 11. CDR3 loop: CASSFLGSGMVEQFF. The CDR3 DNA follows: TGCGCCAGCAGCTTTTTGGGCAGCGGGATGGTTGAGCAGTTCTTC.

The table lists this clone with a few counts. An end of the junction differs from the germline gene, which may be a read error. The chain couples TRBV9 to TRBJ2-2; unclear D gene. The CDR3 is made up of 13 amino acids. Germline V gene lookup returns CDR1 SGDLS and CDR2 YYNGEE. CDR3 amino acids: CASSVTDTGELFF. DNA for the CDR3: TGTGCCAGCAGCGTAACTGACACTGGGGAGCTGTTTTTT.

The chain recombines TRBV2 with TRBJ2-1; D ambiguous. V was shortened by 2 bases and J by 6 bases, with 5 bases between the two germline ends. The CDR3 spans 12 residues. Germline loops: CDR1 SNHLY, CDR2 FYNNEI. CDR3: CASSENSNEQFF. The CDR3 bases are TGTGCCAGCAGTGAAAATAGCAATGAGCAGTTCTTC.

The V gene is TRBV7-6, the J gene TRBJ2-7; tentatively, D is TRBD2 (5 bases). The germline gives CDR1 SGHVS, CDR2 FNYEAQ. The length of the CDR3 is 15 residues. The V end was cut by 7 bases, the J end by 3 bases, with 19 bases between. CDR3 in amino acids: CASTPRAGSVYEQYF. In DNA, the CDR3 is TGTGCCAGCACCCCTCGGGCGGGCTCAGTCTACGAGCAGTACTTC.